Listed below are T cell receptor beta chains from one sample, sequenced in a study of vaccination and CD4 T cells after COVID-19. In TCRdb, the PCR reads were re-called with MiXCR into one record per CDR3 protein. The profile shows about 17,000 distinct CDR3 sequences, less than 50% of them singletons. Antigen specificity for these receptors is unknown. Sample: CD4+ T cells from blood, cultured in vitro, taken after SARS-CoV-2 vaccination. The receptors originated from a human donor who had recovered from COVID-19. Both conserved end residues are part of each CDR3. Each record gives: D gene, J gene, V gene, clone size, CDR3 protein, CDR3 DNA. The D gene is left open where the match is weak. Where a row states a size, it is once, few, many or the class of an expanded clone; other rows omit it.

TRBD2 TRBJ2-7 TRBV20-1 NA CSASHLSGTSSYEQYF TGCAGTGCTTCCCATCTTAGCGGGACGAGCTCCTACGAGCAGTACTTC
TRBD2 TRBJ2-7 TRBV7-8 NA CASSLVAGGSEQYF TGTGCCAGCAGCTTGGTAGCGGGAGGTTCCGAGCAGTACTTC
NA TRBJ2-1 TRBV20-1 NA CSAWNYYNEQFF TGCAGTGCCTGGAACTACTACAATGAGCAGTTCTTC
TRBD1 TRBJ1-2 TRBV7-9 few CASSLTGRDDYGYTF TGTGCCAGCAGTTTGACAGGGAGGGATGACTATGGCTACACCTTC
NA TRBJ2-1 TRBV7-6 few CASSAYRNEQFF TGTGCCAGCAGCGCCTACAGGAACGAGCAGTTCTTC
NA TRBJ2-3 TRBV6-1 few CASSRLKWDTQYF TGTGCCAGCAGCCGTCTGAAATGGGATACGCAGTATTTT
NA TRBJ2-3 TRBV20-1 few CSARVGLDTQYF TGCAGTGCCAGAGTGGGGCTAGATACGCAGTATTTT
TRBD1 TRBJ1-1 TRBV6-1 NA CASRRDRGVDAEAFF TGTGCCAGCAGGCGCGACAGGGGGGTGGACGCTGAAGCTTTCTTT
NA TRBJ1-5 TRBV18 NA CASSTTVNSNQPQHF TGTGCCAGCTCAACGACAGTCAATAGCAATCAGCCCCAGCATTTT
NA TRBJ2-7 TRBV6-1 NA CASSDRVEGGSEQYF TGTGCCAGCAGTGATAGGGTCGAGGGGGGCTCCGAGCAGTACTTC
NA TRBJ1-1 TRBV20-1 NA CSARGPRGNTEAFF TGCAGTGCTAGAGGCCCGAGAGGGAACACTGAAGCTTTCTTT
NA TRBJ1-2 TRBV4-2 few CASSQVNYGYTF TGTGCCAGCAGCCAAGTTAACTATGGCTACACCTTC
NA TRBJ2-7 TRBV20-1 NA CSAPVPPFYEQYF TGCAGTGCTCCAGTACCTCCCTTCTACGAGCAGTACTTC
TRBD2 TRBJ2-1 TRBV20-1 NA CSASSSGSPYNEQFF TGCAGTGCTAGTTCCAGCGGGAGCCCCTACAATGAGCAGTTCTTC
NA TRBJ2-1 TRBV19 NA CASSPRIGSNEQFF TGTGCCAGTAGTCCCCGGATAGGATCCAATGAGCAGTTCTTC
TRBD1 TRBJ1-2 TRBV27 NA CASTRADRAAGYTF TGTGCCAGCACCCGGGCGGACAGGGCCGCTGGCTACACCTTC
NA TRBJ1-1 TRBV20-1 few CSAVDGRKGYTEAFF TGCAGTGCCGTCGACGGCCGAAAGGGGTACACTGAAGCTTTCTTT
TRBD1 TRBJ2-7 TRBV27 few CASSRTGPYEQYF TGTGCCAGCAGTCGGACAGGACCCTACGAGCAGTACTTC
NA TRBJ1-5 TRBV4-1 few CASSLREGDQPQHF TGCGCCAGCAGCCTACGAGAGGGAGATCAGCCCCAGCATTTT
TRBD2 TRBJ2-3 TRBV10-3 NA CAISDRLAGVDTQYF TGTGCCATCAGCGACCGACTAGCGGGAGTCGATACGCAGTATTTT
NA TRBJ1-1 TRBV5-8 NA CASPTDRSRLNTEAFF TGTGCCAGTCCGACAGATCGATCCCGATTGAACACTGAAGCTTTCTTT
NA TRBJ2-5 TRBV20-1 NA CSATDSRETQYF TGCAGTGCTACTGACAGTAGAGAGACCCAGTACTTC
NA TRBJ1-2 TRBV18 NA CASSPLQNYYGYTF TGTGCCAGCTCACCTCTGCAGAACTACTATGGCTACACCTTC
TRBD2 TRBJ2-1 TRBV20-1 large CSAGRGGGNNEQFF TGCAGTGCGGGCCGAGGCGGGGGAAACAATGAGCAGTTCTTC
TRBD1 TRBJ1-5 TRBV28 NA CASSLIGQGQLSNQPQHF TGTGCCAGCAGTCTTATCGGACAGGGACAATTAAGCAATCAGCCCCAGCATTTT
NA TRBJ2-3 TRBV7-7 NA CASSKGGQGTDTQYF TGTGCTAGCAGCAAAGGGGGGCAGGGCACAGATACGCAGTATTTT
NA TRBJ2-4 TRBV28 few CASSFRGDEGKNIQYF TGTGCCAGCAGTTTCCGCGGGGACGAAGGCAAAAACATTCAGTACTTC
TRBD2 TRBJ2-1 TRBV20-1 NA CSAQLAGYNEQFF TGCAGTGCTCAACTAGCGGGGTACAATGAGCAGTTCTTC
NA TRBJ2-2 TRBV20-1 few CSAWDSSYTGELFF TGCAGTGCTTGGGACTCCTCCTACACCGGGGAGCTGTTTTTT
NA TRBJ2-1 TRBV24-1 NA CATAEVSGEQFF TGTGCCACCGCGGAGGTGTCAGGAGAGCAGTTCTTC
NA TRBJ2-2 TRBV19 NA CASSIVHGELFF TGTGCCAGTAGTATTGTCCACGGGGAGCTGTTTTTT
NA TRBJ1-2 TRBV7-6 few CASSLAGHGGGAGYTF TGTGCCAGCAGCTTAGCGGGACATGGGGGGGGAGCTGGCTACACCTTC
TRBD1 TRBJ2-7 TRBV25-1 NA CASSEGGTGGFYEQYF TGTGCCAGCAGTGAGGGGGGGACAGGGGGCTTTTACGAGCAGTACTTC
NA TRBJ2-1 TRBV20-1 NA CSARSDRGAEQFF TGCAGTGCTAGAAGTGATAGGGGGGCTGAGCAGTTCTTC
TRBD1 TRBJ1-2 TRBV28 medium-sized CASSFGAGGGYGYTF TGTGCCAGCAGTTTTGGGGCAGGGGGGGGCTATGGCTACACCTTC